Listed below are T cell receptor beta chains from one sample, sequenced in a study of T cells in Graves' hyperthyroidism and ophthalmopathy. Using its own MiXCR run on the multiplex PCR reads, TCRdb lists one record per CDR3 protein. This table has roughly 280,000 distinct CDR3 sequences, approximately 15% appearing once. Sequenced material: blood. The receptors were gathered from a woman between 55 and 75 years old with Graves' ophthalmopathy. The CDR3 runs from the conserved cysteine through the conserved F or W. D genes are given only for firm matches. The listing skips clone size in some rows; elsewhere it reads once, few, many or a size class.

d_gene	v_gene	j_gene	abundance	len	CDR3aa	CDR3nt
TRBD2	TRBV28	TRBJ2-1	many	15	CATRARREVYNEQFF	TGTGCCACCAGAGCTCGGCGGGAGGTTTACAATGAGCAGTTCTTC
TRBD2	TRBV6-1	TRBJ2-2	few	17	CASSYWTSGTRSGELFF	TGTGCCAGCAGTTATTGGACTAGCGGTACCAGGTCCGGGGAGCTGTTTTTT
TRBD1	TRBV5-1	TRBJ1-5	once	15	CASSPGTGEDQPQHF	TGCGCCAGCAGCCCTGGGACAGGGGAGGATCAGCCCCAGCATTTT
NA	TRBV20-1	TRBJ2-2	few	13	CSAREAVTGELFF	TGCAGTGCTAGAGAAGCGGTCACCGGGGAGCTGTTTTTT
NA	TRBV12-3/TRBV12-4	TRBJ2-5	few	14	CASSKGQTQETQYF	TGTGCCAGCAGCAAGGGACAAACCCAAGAGACCCAGTACTTC
NA	TRBV10-3	TRBJ2-3	NA	14	CAISEPGGTDTQYF	TGTGCCATCAGTGAGCCCGGAGGGACAGATACGCAGTATTTT
NA	TRBV7-2	TRBJ2-1	many	12	CASTHPGSQQFF	TGTGCCAGCACTCATCCAGGGTCTCAGCAGTTCTTC
NA	TRBV27	TRBJ1-5	many	16	CASSKRTGLSNQPQHF	TGTGCCAGCAGCAAGAGAACAGGGTTGTCCAATCAGCCCCAGCATTTT
TRBD1	TRBV12-3/TRBV12-4	TRBJ1-1	NA	14	CASSLTGADTEAFF	TGTGCCAGCAGTTTAACAGGGGCGGACACTGAAGCTTTCTTT
NA	TRBV18	TRBJ1-2	few	20	CASSPVIHRVTQTSNYGYTF	TGTGCCAGCTCACCAGTTATACACAGGGTCACCCAAACTTCGAACTATGGCTACACCTTC
NA	TRBV20-1	TRBJ2-3	NA	17	CSASGPTSTGARDTQYF	TGCAGTGCTAGTGGACCCACGTCGACGGGGGCTAGGGATACGCAGTATTTT
NA	TRBV4-3	TRBJ1-2	few	16	CASSQDGDGARYGYTF	TGCGCCAGCAGCCAAGACGGGGACGGCGCTCGCTATGGCTACACCTTC
TRBD2	TRBV9	TRBJ2-3	many	15	CASSVRGGVTDTQYF	TGTGCCAGCAGCGTACGTGGGGGGGTCACAGATACGCAGTATTTT
NA	TRBV30	TRBJ2-7	many	12	CAWRTWSYEQYF	TGTGCCTGGAGAACGTGGTCCTACGAGCAGTACTTC
NA	TRBV6-2/TRBV6-3	TRBJ2-2	many	16	CASSYVQGIPTGELFF	TGTGCCAGCAGTTACGTCCAGGGAATACCCACCGGGGAGCTGTTTTTT
TRBD1	TRBV20-1	TRBJ1-1	many	11	CSARQGPEAFF	TGCAGTGCCAGACAGGGACCGGAAGCTTTCTTT
TRBD1	TRBV19	TRBJ1-2	many	12	CATRTGNMGYTF	TGTGCCACCCGGACAGGGAATATGGGCTACACCTTC
NA	TRBV3-1	TRBJ1-3	NA	12	CASCFSGNTIYF	TGTGCCAGCTGCTTTTCTGGAAACACCATATATTTT
NA	TRBV6-2/TRBV6-3	TRBJ1-5	NA	13	CASSGQALQPQHF	TGTGCCAGCAGTGGGCAGGCCCTTCAGCCCCAGCATTTT
TRBD2	TRBV5-1	TRBJ2-5	NA	16	CASSLASGGEQETQYF	TGCGCCAGCAGCTTGGCTAGCGGGGGGGAGCAAGAGACCCAGTACTTC
NA	TRBV24-1	TRBJ2-2	NA	15	CATSDAGDHTGELFF	TGTGCCACCAGTGACGCCGGGGACCACACCGGGGAGCTGTTTTTT
NA	TRBV18	TRBJ1-5	many	14	CASPPTAGNQPQHF	TGTGCCAGCCCCCCTACGGCAGGGAACCAGCCCCAGCATTTT
NA	TRBV7-2	TRBJ1-6	NA	14	CASSLGRNNSPLRF	TGTGCCAGCAGCTTAGGACGGAATAATTCACCCCTCCGCTTT
NA	TRBV3-1	TRBJ1-5	many	13	CASSPDLNQPQHF	TGTGCCAGCAGCCCGGACCTCAATCAGCCCCAGCATTTT
NA	TRBV12-3/TRBV12-4	TRBJ1-1	NA	16	CASSLRSGGAGTEAFF	TGTGCCAGCAGTTTAAGATCGGGAGGTGCCGGGACTGAAGCTTTCTTT
NA	TRBV29-1	TRBJ2-3	many	16	CSVDGPLGPYTDTQYF	TGCAGCGTCGATGGTCCGCTGGGGCCCTACACAGATACGCAGTATTTT
NA	TRBV4-1	TRBJ1-1	many	14	CASSRAGENTEAFF	TGCGCCAGCAGCCGAGCCGGGGAGAACACTGAAGCTTTCTTT
NA	TRBV6-1	TRBJ1-5	NA	15	CATAAPSPSYAPQHF	TGTGCCACAGCCGCACCCTCGCCGAGTTATGCCCCCCAGCATTTT
TRBD1	TRBV6-1	TRBJ1-1	NA	15	CASSPRGQGYTEAFF	TGTGCCAGCAGCCCCCGGGGACAGGGTTATACTGAAGCTTTCTTT
TRBD1	TRBV20-1	TRBJ2-7	NA	14	CSAMTGGYTYEQYF	TGCAGTGCTATGACAGGGGGCTACACCTACGAGCAGTACTTC
NA	TRBV6-2/TRBV6-3	TRBJ2-7	few	14	CASSTRGLTYEQYF	TGTGCCAGCAGTACCCGTGGCCTAACCTACGAGCAGTACTTC